These 25 T cell receptor beta chains came from one sample sequenced in a study of T cells expressing NK-cell markers. TCRdb reanalyzed the 5' RACE reads and collapses them to one entry per CDR3 protein, without DNA. This sample's table reports about 110,000 distinct CDR3 sequences. Sequenced input: blood T cells: a sorted CD56 or NKG2C T cell subset, CD4+ or CD8+ T cells, or bulk PBMC T cells (not recorded which). Source of these receptors: a woman aged 18-69 years in good health.

The chain carries TRBV27 and TRBJ2-1. The germline V gene has CDR1 MNHEY and CDR2 SMNVEV (reference sequence). The CDR3 is 14 amino acids. The CDR3 reads CASSPDRSYNEQFF.

The J gene is TRBJ2-7, the V gene TRBV5-6. There are 15 residues in the CDR3. Germline V gives CDR1 SGHDT, CDR2 YYEEEE. The CDR3 here is CASSPVGQEAYEQYF.

V and J are TRBV5-4 and TRBJ2-2; the TCRdb call, TRBD1, lacks DNA for checking. Germline-derived CDR1 and CDR2 are SGHNT and YYREEE (reference sequence). This CDR3 region has 12 residues. CDR3 in amino acids: CAGRGHTGELFF.

The chain employs TRBV18 and TRBJ1-2; the TCRdb call, TRBD1, lacks DNA for checking. The CDR3 sequence is 15 residues long. Germline CDR1 KGHSH, CDR2 LQKENI. CDR3 region: CASSPGRGIGYGYTF.

This rearrangement joins TRBV9 to TRBJ2-3; TCRdb indicates TRBD1, and absent DNA this call remains unverified. The CDR3 covers 13 residues. CDR1 is SGDLS and CDR2 is YYNGEE in the germline V gene. The CDR3 loop is CASSPRMTDTQYF.

The chain joins TRBV5-1 to TRBJ2-5. Germline CDR1 and CDR2: SGHRS and YFSETQ. The CDR3 loop spans 16 amino acids. The CDR3 protein is CASSPGGSLYQETQYF.

The chain carries TRBV5-5 and TRBJ2-3; TCRdb's D call of TRBD2 is untestable without DNA. The CDR3 runs 15 residues. Germline V lookup: CDR1 SGHKS, CDR2 YYEKEE (reference sequence). CDR3 amino acids: CASSLKPSSTDTQYF.

V and J are TRBV4-3 and TRBJ2-3; the D call of TRBD2 rests on TCRdb alone, since no DNA is present to check it. This CDR3 spans 15 amino acids. The germline CDR1 and CDR2 sequences are LGHNA and YSLEER. The CDR3 loop reads CASSQQALSIDTQYF.

J is TRBJ1-5 and V is TRBV12-3 or TRBV12-4. The CDR3 loop spans 14 amino acids. The CDR3 here is CASSLGSSNQPQHF.

The chain is built from TRBV15 and TRBJ2-5; TCRdb proposes TRBD1, but this gene call is untestable without DNA. Germline V gene lookup returns CDR1 LNHNV and CDR2 YYDKDF (reference sequence). The CDR3 totals 13 residues. The CDR3 reads CATSARRQETQYF.

This chain joins TRBV19 and TRBJ1-5. There are 14 residues in the CDR3. Germline CDR1 and CDR2: LNHDA and SQIVND (reference sequence). CDR3 protein: CASSSPGVGQPQHF.

The chain uses TRBV9 and TRBJ1-2. This CDR3 comprises 14 residues. CDR1 is SGDLS and CDR2 is YYNGEE in the germline V gene. CDR3 region: CASSVGTGRDGYTF.

This chain connects TRBV6-1 to TRBJ2-7; TCRdb calls TRBD2, which cannot be checked without DNA. Per germline, CDR1 MNHNS and CDR2 SASEGT. The CDR3 is made up of 14 amino acids. The CDR3 reads CASSTGTAVYEQYF.

This chain joins TRBV6-2 or TRBV6-3 and TRBJ2-1; there is no DNA to check the TCRdb D call of TRBD2. This CDR3 contains 16 residues. CDR1 and CDR2 (germline): MNHEY, SVGEGT. CDR3 sequence: CASTPRPPRTYNEQFF.

The chain combines TRBV9 with TRBJ2-5; checking the TCRdb D call of TRBD2 is not possible without DNA. The V gene's germline CDR1 is SGDLS and CDR2 YYNGEE. This CDR3 spans 18 amino acids. CDR3 protein: CASSAGTSGRAGGETQYF. Based on the CDR3 plus reference TRBV9 and TRBJ2-5, the full variable domain is DSGVTQTPKHLITATGQRVTLRCSPRSGDLSVYWYQQSLDQGLQFLIQYYNGEERAKGNILERFSAQQFPDLHSELNLSSLELGDSALYFCASSAGTSGRAGGETQYFGPGTRLLVL.

The J gene is TRBJ2-2, the V gene TRBV7-9; TCRdb calls TRBD1, which cannot be checked without DNA. From germline, CDR1 is SEHNR and CDR2 FQNEAQ (reference sequence). The CDR3 extends over 16 amino acids. CDR3 loop: CASSPDRGENTGELFF. Based on the CDR3 plus reference TRBV7-9 and TRBJ2-2, the full variable domain is DTGVSQNPRHKITKRGQNVTFRCDPISEHNRLYWYRQTLGQGPEFLTYFQNEAQLEKSRLLSDRFSAERPKGSFSTLEIQRTEQGDSAMYLCASSPDRGENTGELFFGEGSRLTVL.

The chain joins TRBV3-1 to TRBJ2-5; there is no DNA to check the TCRdb D call of TRBD1. The CDR3 totals 17 residues. CDR1 is LGHDT, CDR2 YNNKEL, per germline (reference sequence). The CDR3 sequence is CASRQTSAGAGWETQYF.

This chain connects TRBV29-1 to TRBJ2-1; the D call from TCRdb, TRBD2, cannot be confirmed without DNA. From germline, CDR1 is SQVTM and CDR2 ANQGSEA. The CDR3 sequence is 12 residues long. The CDR3 region is CSGREGYNEQFF.

V gene TRBV29-1 combines with J gene TRBJ2-2; TCRdb reports TRBD1, a call that lacks DNA to check it against. The CDR3 contains 13 residues. Germline-derived CDR1 and CDR2 are SQVTM and ANQGSEA. CDR3 loop: CSVEGRNTGELFF.

This chain's CDR3 is CASSSGLSRSGEQYF. The genes are TRBV7-6 and TRBJ2-7; without DNA, the TCRdb call of TRBD1 cannot be checked. This CDR3 spans 15 amino acids. Germline CDR1 and CDR2: SGHVS and FNYEAQ.

V usage is TRBV12-3 or TRBV12-4 and J usage is TRBJ2-3; without DNA, the TCRdb call of TRBD2 cannot be checked. There are 14 residues in the CDR3. The CDR3 sequence: CASSFLARADTQYF.

The chain combines TRBV4-3 with TRBJ2-2; TCRdb gives TRBD1 as the D gene, but with no DNA this cannot be confirmed. Germline CDR1 LGHNA, CDR2 YSLEER. This CDR3 comprises 14 residues. The CDR3 spells CASSQQGGPGELFF.

The chain is built from TRBV24-1 and TRBJ2-2; TCRdb's assignment of TRBD1 cannot be checked, as there is no DNA. The CDR3 contains 15 residues. Germline V lookup: CDR1 KGHDR, CDR2 SFDVKD. This CDR3 reads CATSDLWDGTGELFF.

V is TRBV7-9 and J is TRBJ2-1; TCRdb outputs TRBD2, but without DNA this stays unchecked. From germline, CDR1 is SEHNR and CDR2 FQNEAQ (reference sequence). The CDR3 sequence is 15 residues long. CDR3 residues: CASSGGLASYNEQFF.

The rearrangement links TRBV28 to TRBJ2-3; the TCRdb D gene call, TRBD2, has no DNA to confirm it. This CDR3 spans 17 amino acids. Germline V gives CDR1 MDHEN, CDR2 SYDVKM. The CDR3: CASRVLMPASSTDTQYF. The whole variable domain, remainder taken from reference TRBV28 and TRBJ2-3, is DVKVTQSSRYLVKRTGEKVFLECVQDMDHENMFWYRQDPGLGLRLIYFSYDVKMKEKGDIPEGYSVSREKKERFSLILESASTNQTSMYLCASRVLMPASSTDTQYFGPGTRLTVL.